This T cell receptor (beta chain) was observed in a study of blood T cell repertoires in COVID-19. Recruitment covered about two dozen US areas and drew participants whose ages spanned about 18 to 90 years. Assignment of participants to cohorts was predicated upon participant-reported clinical history. All recovered Cohort 3 donors got two negative PCRs, got clearance, or saw symptom resolution. How the authors handled the data: Using reference gene primer amplification, nucleated cell counts were estimated. TCRdb's table, derived via immunoSEQ multiplex PCR, lists solely in-frame clones and lacks some. Clone size and V and J calls were adopted from that table, with D and trimming inferred from the DNA. Among a few hundred thousand clones, roughly four fifths were seen once, and the ten largest hold about 3.5%. Unmatched junction bases numbered 6, after V lost 1 base and J lost 5 bases. Germline CDR1 is SEHNR and CDR2 is FQNEAQ (reference sequence). This CDR3 region has 16 residues.

J is TRBJ1-5 and V is TRBV7-9, with 9 bases aligning to TRBD1. What was sequenced was PBMCs or T cells enriched from blood (not recorded which). The sequence came from a man aged 45-65 years who had recovered from COVID-19. This CDR3 reads CASSLEGQGTHQPQHF. Here the CDR3 DNA reads TGTGCCAGCAGCTTAGAGGGACAGGGAACCCATCAGCCCCAGCATTTT.